The 18 T cell receptor beta chains below come from one sample, sequenced in a study of shared clonotypes between healthy human individuals (TCRdb year 2020). CD8 naive samples consisted of CD45RO-negative cells that were positively selected for CCR7, yielding a CD45RA+CCR7+ population without TemRA cells. The library was made by the immunoSEQ multiplex PCR assay. Not all clones reach the TCRdb copy of this immuneACCESS table, which keeps in-frame sequences only. Checked studies attribute under half of the gap to unresolved V genes and leave the rest unexplained. The sample includes 2 million or so clones, with just under 95% observed a single time. 1.1% of the sample lies in the top ten. The sequenced sample was naive CD8+ T cells sorted from blood. The label giving this sample's cell subset or site can be read as: CD45RA+CCR7+. Receptors originate from a man between 18 and 29 years old in good health.

CDR3 DNA sequence: TGTGCCAGTAGTATCGGGGCAGTGGGGACCTACGAGCAGTACTTC. It translates to CASSIGAVGTYEQYF. This chain links TRBV19 with TRBJ2-7; TRBD1 or TRBD2 may be the D gene (5 bases each). CDR3 size: 15 residues. Germline V gene data show CDR1 as LNHDA and CDR2 as SQIVND (reference sequence). The V end lost 3 bases, the J end lost 2 bases, and 14 bases lay between the germline ends.

This clone was picked up one time. Other DNA sequences in the same sample also yield this CDR3. The rearrangement links TRBV27 to TRBJ2-7; 10 nucleotides line up with TRBD2. Germline V gene lookup returns CDR1 MNHEY and CDR2 SMNVEV (reference sequence). Trimming cost V 5 bases and J 2 bases; bases outside gene matches: 6. There are 15 residues in the CDR3. The CDR3 spells CASSLLAGRTYEQYF. CDR3 sequence (DNA): TGTGCCAGCAGTCTACTAGCGGGAAGAACCTACGAGCAGTACTTC.

The V gene is TRBV30, the J gene TRBJ2-3; no reliable D call. V was clipped by 1 base and J by 2 bases, with 7 bases between them. The CDR3 is 13 residues long. Per the germline V gene, CDR1 is GTSNPN and CDR2 is SVGIG (reference sequence). The CDR3 protein is CAWSGQDTDTQYF. Written as DNA, the CDR3 is TGTGCCTGGAGTGGGCAGGACACAGATACGCAGTATTTT. The full variable domain, rest sourced from reference TRBV30 and TRBJ2-3, is SQTIHQWPATLVQPVGSPLSLECTVEGTSNPNLYWYRQAAGRGLQLLFYSVGIGQISSEVPQNLSASRPQDRQFILSSKKLLLSDSGFYLCAWSGQDTDTQYFGPGTRLTVL.

The chain is built from TRBV7-9 and TRBJ2-2; D may be TRBD2 (6 bases). The CDR3 sequence is 14 residues long. Germline V gene sequence: CDR1 SEHNR, CDR2 FQNEAQ (reference sequence). The V and J ends lost 0 bases and 7 bases respectively, with 9 bases between them. CDR3 in amino acids: CASSLAVGSGELFF. For the CDR3, the DNA is TGTGCCAGCAGCTTAGCGGTCGGGAGCGGGGAGCTGTTTTTT.

The chain carries TRBV5-1 and TRBJ2-7, with D perhaps matching TRBD1 (5 bases). The CDR3 runs 14 residues. Trimming took 2 bases from V and 2 from J, leaving 11 bases between them. The germline gives CDR1 SGHRS, CDR2 YFSETQ. CDR3 bases: TGCGCCAGCAGCTTCCGGACACATACCTACGAGCAGTACTTC. Translated: CASSFRTHTYEQYF.

The chain recombines TRBV6-1 with TRBJ1-5; D is unclear. The ends were cut back, 0 bases at V and 0 bases at J, with 12 bases in the middle. Per the germline V gene, CDR1 is MNHNS and CDR2 is SASEGT. CDR3 length equals 17 residues. CDR3 DNA sequence: TGTGCCAGCAGTGAAGCCCCTTGGCAGGTTAGCAATCAGCCCCAGCATTTT. This codes for CASSEAPWQVSNQPQHF.

The chain joins TRBV7-9 to TRBJ1-1, with 7 positions matching TRBD1. The V and J ends lost 5 bases and 7 bases, in that order; junction bases with no gene match: 13. CDR1 is SEHNR, CDR2 FQNEAQ, per germline (reference sequence). This CDR3 region has 15 residues. Here the CDR3 reads CASSPPIGRDSEAFF. CDR3 nucleotide sequence: TGTGCCAGCAGCCCCCCCATTGGCCGGGACAGTGAAGCTTTCTTT.

This clone appeared once. The chain couples TRBV9 to TRBJ1-6; D is unresolved. Germline CDR1 is SGDLS and CDR2 is YYNGEE. V lost 0 bases, J lost 1 base, and 11 bases lay in between. This CDR3 spans 17 amino acids. This CDR3 reads CASSVEPSPSYNSPLHF. The CDR3 DNA is TGTGCCAGCAGCGTAGAACCCAGCCCATCCTATAATTCACCCCTCCACTTT.

The chain recombines TRBV2 with TRBJ2-3, with 8 bases fitting TRBD2. The CDR3 has 16 amino acids. The germline gives CDR1 SNHLY, CDR2 FYNNEI. Trimming at V came to 1 base and at J to 3 bases, leaving 6 bases not matched to a gene. CDR3 loop: CASSEGSGGATDTQYF. Here the CDR3 DNA reads TGTGCCAGCAGTGAAGGATCGGGAGGGGCGACAGATACGCAGTATTTT.

This chain joins TRBV4-1 and TRBJ2-7; TRBD2 might be the D (6 bases). This CDR3 region has 17 residues. CDR1 is MGHRA, CDR2 YSYEKL, per germline. The V end lost 1 base, the J end lost 0 bases, and 16 bases lay between the germline ends. CDR3 in DNA: TGCGCCAGCAGCCAAGGGGATGGGGACTTACTCTCCTACGAGCAGTACTTC. Protein: CASSQGDGDLLSYEQYF.

This clone has just a few counts. The CDR3 spells CATELAGGPDNEQFF. The CDR3 bases are TGTGCCACCGAATTAGCGGGAGGGCCGGACAATGAGCAGTTCTTC. This chain connects TRBV15 to TRBJ2-1; 11 bases are shared with TRBD2. The CDR3 is 15 residues long. Germline CDR1 LNHNV, CDR2 YYDKDF (reference sequence). V lost 8 bases, J lost 5 bases, and 8 bases stayed unmatched.

V usage is TRBV7-9 and J usage is TRBJ2-3; TRBD2 aligns across 7 bases. V dropped 4 bases and J dropped 2; count of bases not matched to a gene: 9. CDR1 SEHNR and CDR2 FQNEAQ come from the germline V gene (reference sequence). This CDR3 has 16 residues. The CDR3 DNA reads TGTGCCAGCAGCTCGCTCGCCCTAGCGGACACAGATACGCAGTATTTT. Amino acid sequence: CASSSLALADTDTQYF.

V and J are TRBV19 and TRBJ1-2; D ambiguous. Germline CDR1 LNHDA, CDR2 SQIVND (reference sequence). This CDR3 spans 15 amino acids. V was cut by 6 bases and J by 5 bases, with 19 bases left in between. CDR3 region: CASSPKAGFRYGYTF. The CDR3 DNA reads TGTGCCAGTAGCCCCAAAGCTGGGTTCCGGTATGGCTACACCTTC.

The rearrangement links TRBV20-1 to TRBJ2-7; D gene unclear. V was shortened by 5 bases and J by 6 bases, with 11 bases between the two germline ends. CDR1 is DFQATT and CDR2 is SNEGSKA in the germline V gene (reference sequence). This CDR3 comprises 11 residues. CDR3 DNA: TGCAGTGCTCCTGTCGGTCGCGAGCAGTACTTC. As protein: CSAPVGREQYF.

The rearrangement joins TRBV4-3 to TRBJ1-1; D gene uncertain. The CDR3 runs to 16 residues. The germline V gene encodes CDR1 LGHNA and CDR2 YSLEER. The V end lost 0 bases, the J end lost 4 bases, and 15 bases lay between the germline ends. The CDR3 bases are TGCGCCAGCAGCCAAGATCCCGGTAAATTTGGCACTGAAGCTTTCTTT. Encoded protein: CASSQDPGKFGTEAFF.

The chain has TRBV6-6 and TRBJ1-1; TRBD1 might be the D (5 bases). This CDR3 comprises 16 residues. Germline loops: CDR1 MNHNY, CDR2 SVGAGI (reference sequence). V was clipped by 0 bases and J by 5 bases, with 16 bases between them. CDR3 residues: CASSYSVQGGWTEAFF. In nucleotides, the CDR3 is TGTGCCAGCAGTTACTCGGTCCAGGGAGGGTGGACTGAAGCTTTCTTT.

This sequence joins TRBV4-3 and TRBJ2-1; the match to TRBD2 covers 10 bases. Trimming removed 0 bases from V and 6 bases from J; junction bases left unmatched: 5. Per the germline V gene, CDR1 is LGHNA and CDR2 is YSLEER. This CDR3 region has 16 residues. CDR3 nucleotides: TGCGCCAGCAGCCAAGAGCTGGCTAGCGGGAGCAATGAGCAGTTCTTC. It specifies CASSQELASGSNEQFF.

V gene TRBV6-5 combines with J gene TRBJ1-6; D call uncertain. Germline V lookup: CDR1 MNHEY, CDR2 SVGAGI. CDR3 length: 15 residues. Trimming cost V 10 bases and J 8 bases, with 21 bases left between them. The CDR3 sequence: CAILYRPETYSPLHF. The CDR3 nucleotides read TGTGCCATACTTTACCGACCAGAGACCTATTCACCCCTCCACTTT.